The rows below give T cell receptor beta chains drawn from one sample of a study of cytomegalovirus exposure and HLA in healthy donors. The protocol was immunoSEQ multiplex PCR, while the TCRdb copy is restricted to in-frame clones and leaves out a portion. The sample includes about 97,000 clones, 73% of them seen just once. Sequenced: PBMCs. Every receptor here comes from a man aged 35-49 years in good health and CMV-seronegative. Both conserved end residues are part of each CDR3. Fields, in order: clone size, V gene, J gene, D gene, CDR3 DNA, CDR3 protein. D genes are given only for firm matches. Size is omitted from some rows. Given values are once, few, many or a class for expanded clones.

NA	TRBV7-2	TRBJ2-7	NA	TGTGCCAGCAGCTCACGCCACTCTACCTACGAGCAGTACTTC	CASSSRHSTYEQYF
NA	TRBV6-1	TRBJ1-2	NA	TGTGCCAGCAGTGAACAAAACTATGGCTACACCTTC	CASSEQNYGYTF
NA	TRBV4-3	TRBJ2-1	NA	TGCGCCAGCAGCCTCCGGATGACTGCAATGAGCCAGTTCTTC	CASSLRMTAMSQFF
NA	TRBV7-7	TRBJ2-3	NA	TGTGCCAGCAGCTTATTAGCGACAAGCACAGATACGCAGTATTTT	CASSLLATSTDTQYF
once	TRBV14	TRBJ1-4	NA	TGTGCCAGCAGTCTTACCAGGGCAACTAATGAAAAACTGTTTTTT	CASSLTRATNEKLFF
NA	TRBV13	TRBJ2-5	TRBD2	TGTGCCAGCAGCTCCGTTGGAACTAGCGGGGGGGCGGCAGAGACCCAGTACTTC	CASSSVGTSGGAAETQYF
few	TRBV2	TRBJ2-4	NA	TGTGCCAGCAGTGTGGGGGGAGCCAAAAACATTCAGTACTTC	CASSVGGAKNIQYF
NA	TRBV19	TRBJ2-2	TRBD2	TGTGCCAGTAGTATAGGCGGGGGGGCCTCAGGGGAGCTGTTTTTT	CASSIGGGASGELFF
NA	TRBV19	TRBJ2-3	TRBD2	TGTGCCAGTAGCCAACCGGGGGGGCGGGCAGATACGCAGTATTTT	CASSQPGGRADTQYF
NA	TRBV4-2	TRBJ2-5	TRBD2	TGTGCCAGCAGCCAAGTTGCGGGGGGCGGGGAGACCCAGTACTTC	CASSQVAGGGETQYF
NA	TRBV4-1	TRBJ1-5	NA	TGCGCCAGCAGTAACGGGGTCCAGCCCCAGCATTTT	CASSNGVQPQHF
NA	TRBV6-5	TRBJ2-5	TRBD2	TGTGCCAGCAGACTTTGGCGGGGGGGGGAAGAGACCCAGTACTTC	CASRLWRGGEETQYF
NA	TRBV4-1	TRBJ1-2	NA	TGCGCCAGCATCCCCTACGTCGGGTACTATGGCTACACCTTC	CASIPYVGYYGYTF
NA	TRBV29-1	TRBJ2-5	TRBD2	TGCAGCGTTGTTACTAGCGGGTATCAAGAGACCCAGTACTTC	CSVVTSGYQETQYF
NA	TRBV11-2	TRBJ2-1	TRBD2	TGTGCCAGCAGCTTTTCGCGGGGGGTGTACAATGAGCAGTTCTTC	CASSFSRGVYNEQFF
NA	TRBV7-2	TRBJ2-3	TRBD2	TGTGCCAGCAGCCGTAGCGGGGCGGTTGCAGATACGCAGTATTTT	CASSRSGAVADTQYF
NA	TRBV10-2	TRBJ2-7	TRBD2	TGCGCCAGCGAGAGCGGGGGGGCCTTTCACGAGCAGTACTTC	CASESGGAFHEQYF
few	TRBV15	TRBJ2-2	NA	TGTGCCACCAGCAGAGATAGGGGGAACACCGGGGAGCTGTTTTTT	CATSRDRGNTGELFF
NA	TRBV28	TRBJ1-1	NA	TGTGCCAGCAGTCAAATAACAAGAGCGGGATTCACTGAAGCTTTCTTT	CASSQITRAGFTEAFF
NA	TRBV2	TRBJ2-7	TRBD2	TGTGCCAGCAGTGGGCGGGGGAACTACGAGCAGTACTTC	CASSGRGNYEQYF
NA	TRBV5-1	TRBJ2-1	NA	TGCGCCAGCAGCCCCGACTGGGAGCAGTTCTTC	CASSPDWEQFF
NA	TRBV7-2	TRBJ2-4	NA	TGTGCCAGCGGGCCCATCCAAAACATTCAGTACTTC	CASGPIQNIQYF
once	TRBV7-6	TRBJ2-7	TRBD2	TGTGCCAGCATCCCAGGGACGGCTAGCGGATCCTCCTACGAGCAGTACTTC	CASIPGTASGSSYEQYF
once	TRBV6-5	TRBJ2-7	NA	TGTGCCAGCAGTTACATGGGGCCCTCCTACGAGCAGTACTTC	CASSYMGPSYEQYF
few	TRBV6-1	TRBJ2-4	NA	TGTGCCAGCAGTGAACCCCGGGAGCTGTGGTTCATTCAGTACTTC	CASSEPRELWFIQYF
few	TRBV5-8	TRBJ2-3	TRBD2	TGTGCCAGCAGCTTGTCGGGGGGGGTAGCAGATACGCAGTATTTT	CASSLSGGVADTQYF
NA	TRBV18	TRBJ1-5	TRBD1	TGTGCCAGCTCACCTGGACAGGGAAGCAATCAGCCCCAGCATTTT	CASSPGQGSNQPQHF
NA	TRBV28	TRBJ1-5	NA	TGTGCCAGCAGTCTACCAACAGGGTTTCAGCCCCAGCATTTT	CASSLPTGFQPQHF
NA	TRBV27	TRBJ2-7	TRBD2	TGTGCCAGCAGTTCCCCCGGGGGAGGGCTCTACGAGCAGTACTTC	CASSSPGGGLYEQYF
NA	TRBV5-6	TRBJ1-3	NA	TGTGCCAGCAGCTTGACAGGGTCTGGAAACACCATATATTTT	CASSLTGSGNTIYF
NA	TRBV5-4	TRBJ1-6	TRBD1	TGTGCCTGGGACAGCTCCTATAATTCACCCCTCCACTTT	CAWDSSYNSPLHF
NA	TRBV10-1	TRBJ1-1	TRBD1	TGCGCCAGCAGAGGGACAGGTGAGAACACTGAAGCTTTCTTT	CASRGTGENTEAFF
NA	TRBV19	TRBJ2-7	NA	TGTGCCAGTAGTACCGTCCCGTCCTACGAGCAGTACTTC	CASSTVPSYEQYF
NA	TRBV4-2	TRBJ2-2	NA	TGTGCCAGCAGCCAAGAATCCTTGAACACCGGGGAGCTGTTTTTT	CASSQESLNTGELFF
few	TRBV7-8	TRBJ2-7	TRBD2	TGTGCCAGCAGAACTAGCGGGGGGGCAGACTACGAGCAGTACTTC	CASRTSGGADYEQYF
NA	TRBV5-1	TRBJ1-1	TRBD1	TGCGCCAGCAGAGCCCAGGGGGCTTTAACTGAAGCTTTCTTT	CASRAQGALTEAFF
NA	TRBV11-3	TRBJ2-1	NA	TGTGCCAGCAGCCCCCGGGGTTCGGCAGAACAGTTCTTC	CASSPRGSAEQFF
NA	TRBV12-5	TRBJ2-7	NA	TGTGCTAGTGGTTTGGTAAGTGTCAGAACAACCTACGAGCAGTACTTC	CASGLVSVRTTYEQYF
NA	TRBV4-1	TRBJ1-3	TRBD1	TGCGCCAGCAGTCCTACCGGGACAGGAACTGGAAACACCATATATTTT	CASSPTGTGTGNTIYF
NA	TRBV30	TRBJ2-3	NA	TGTGCCTGGAGGTCACTGGGGCCAGTAGATACGCAGTATTTT	CAWRSLGPVDTQYF
NA	TRBV4-2	TRBJ1-5	TRBD1	TGTGCCAGCAGCCAAGAGACAGGGGACAACATTTATCAGCCCCAGCATTTT	CASSQETGDNIYQPQHF
NA	TRBV7-2	TRBJ2-6	NA	TGTGCCAGCAGCCTCGAGAGGGCCGGGGCCAACGTCCTGACTTTC	CASSLERAGANVLTF
NA	TRBV28	TRBJ2-7	TRBD2	TGTGCCAGCACCCCGCCCGGGGGGGCCTACGAGCAGTACTTC	CASTPPGGAYEQYF
NA	TRBV13	TRBJ2-2	TRBD2	TGTGCCAGCAGCCCCCGGACTAGCGGGGCTGAGACCGGGGAGCTGTTTTTT	CASSPRTSGAETGELFF
NA	TRBV18	TRBJ2-3	NA	TGTGCCAGCTCACCTACAGGGCCAGATACGCAGTATTTT	CASSPTGPDTQYF